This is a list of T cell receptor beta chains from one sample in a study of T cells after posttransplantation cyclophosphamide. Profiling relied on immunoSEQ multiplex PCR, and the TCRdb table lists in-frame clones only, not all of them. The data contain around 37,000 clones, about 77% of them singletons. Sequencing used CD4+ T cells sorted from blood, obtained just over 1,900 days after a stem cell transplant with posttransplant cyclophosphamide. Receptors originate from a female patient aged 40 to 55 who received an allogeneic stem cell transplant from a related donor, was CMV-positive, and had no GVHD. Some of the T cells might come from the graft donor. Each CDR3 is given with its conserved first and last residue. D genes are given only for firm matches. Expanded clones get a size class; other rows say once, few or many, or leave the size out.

cdr3_aa: CASSPLAGGQSNEQFF
cdr3_nt: TGTGCCAGCAGCCCCTTAGCGGGGGGGCAGAGTAATGAGCAGTTCTTC
v_call: TRBV13
j_call: TRBJ2-1
d_call: TRBD2
clone_size: NA

cdr3_aa: CASNPDRATNEKLFF
cdr3_nt: TGTGCCAGTAACCCTGACAGGGCAACTAATGAAAAACTGTTTTTT
v_call: TRBV19
j_call: TRBJ1-4
d_call: TRBD1
clone_size: NA

cdr3_aa: CASSLGLTNEKLFF
cdr3_nt: TGTGCCAGCAGTCTGGGCCTAACTAATGAAAAACTGTTTTTT
v_call: TRBV6-6
j_call: TRBJ1-4
d_call: NA
clone_size: NA

cdr3_aa: CAIRGGVHNSPLHF
cdr3_nt: TGTGCCATCCGAGGGGGGGTCCATAATTCACCCCTCCACTTT
v_call: TRBV10-3
j_call: TRBJ1-6
d_call: NA
clone_size: NA

cdr3_aa: CASSPLGGGGEAFF
cdr3_nt: TGTGCCAGCTCACCACTGGGAGGGGGGGGCGAAGCTTTCTTT
v_call: TRBV18
j_call: TRBJ1-1
d_call: NA
clone_size: NA

cdr3_aa: CASSFPGQGKRNEQFF
cdr3_nt: TGTGCCAGCAGTTTTCCTGGACAGGGGAAACGCAATGAGCAGTTCTTC
v_call: TRBV28
j_call: TRBJ2-1
d_call: TRBD1
clone_size: NA

cdr3_aa: CASKGQGPDTQYF
cdr3_nt: TGTGCCAGCAAGGGCCAGGGGCCAGATACGCAGTATTTT
v_call: TRBV25-1
j_call: TRBJ2-3
d_call: NA
clone_size: once

cdr3_aa: CASSGGGLAGGGTGELFF
cdr3_nt: TGTGCCAGCAGCGGAGGGGGACTAGCGGGGGGCGGCACCGGGGAGCTGTTTTTT
v_call: TRBV9
j_call: TRBJ2-2
d_call: TRBD2
clone_size: NA

cdr3_aa: CASSYYGGNQPQHF
cdr3_nt: TGTGCCAGCAGTTACTATGGAGGCAATCAGCCCCAGCATTTT
v_call: TRBV6-6
j_call: TRBJ1-5
d_call: NA
clone_size: NA

cdr3_aa: CATRGPGQRLHEQYF
cdr3_nt: TGTGCCACCAGGGGTCCGGGACAGAGACTCCACGAGCAGTACTTC
v_call: TRBV15
j_call: TRBJ2-7
d_call: TRBD1
clone_size: NA

cdr3_aa: CASSSGGLGNTIYF
cdr3_nt: TGTGCCAGCAGCTCAGGGGGCCTGGGAAACACCATATATTTT
v_call: TRBV5-5
j_call: TRBJ1-3
d_call: TRBD1
clone_size: few

cdr3_aa: CASSLGGEPGANVLTF
cdr3_nt: TGTGCCAGCAGCTTGGGGGGGGAACCCGGGGCCAACGTCCTGACTTTC
v_call: TRBV5-6
j_call: TRBJ2-6
d_call: NA
clone_size: NA

cdr3_aa: CASSGQGIFNSPLHF
cdr3_nt: TGTGCCAGCAGTGGACAGGGGATTTTCAATTCACCCCTCCACTTT
v_call: TRBV2
j_call: TRBJ1-6
d_call: TRBD1
clone_size: NA

cdr3_aa: CASSFAGGKDQPQHF
cdr3_nt: TGTGCCAGCAGCTTCGCAGGGGGAAAGGATCAGCCCCAGCATTTT
v_call: TRBV5-5
j_call: TRBJ1-5
d_call: TRBD1
clone_size: NA

cdr3_aa: CASRRGYGSPLHF
cdr3_nt: TGTGCCAGCAGGCGGGGTTATGGTTCACCCCTCCACTTT
v_call: TRBV6-5
j_call: TRBJ1-6
d_call: NA
clone_size: NA

cdr3_aa: CASSLKQNYGYTF
cdr3_nt: TGTGCCAGCAGCTTAAAACAGAACTATGGCTACACCTTC
v_call: TRBV7-9
j_call: TRBJ1-2
d_call: NA
clone_size: NA

cdr3_aa: CASSRDRGFNEKLFF
cdr3_nt: TGTGCCAGCAGCCGGGACAGGGGGTTTAATGAAAAACTGTTTTTT
v_call: TRBV11-2
j_call: TRBJ1-4
d_call: TRBD1
clone_size: few

cdr3_aa: CASSPLGQGEAFF
cdr3_nt: TGTGCCAGCTCACCGTTAGGACAGGGGGAAGCTTTCTTT
v_call: TRBV18
j_call: TRBJ1-1
d_call: TRBD1
clone_size: few

cdr3_aa: CASSGGQASSGNTIYF
cdr3_nt: TGTGCCAGCAGCGGAGGACAGGCGAGCTCTGGAAACACCATATATTTT
v_call: TRBV5-4
j_call: TRBJ1-3
d_call: TRBD1
clone_size: NA

cdr3_aa: CASSFLQGPATNEKLFF
cdr3_nt: TGTGCCAGCAGCTTCCTACAGGGGCCTGCAACTAATGAAAAACTGTTTTTT
v_call: TRBV5-6
j_call: TRBJ1-4
d_call: TRBD1
clone_size: once

cdr3_aa: CASSHPRTERADNEQFF
cdr3_nt: TGTGCCAGCAGCCACCCAAGGACCGAGAGGGCCGACAATGAGCAGTTCTTC
v_call: TRBV4-2
j_call: TRBJ2-1
d_call: NA
clone_size: NA

cdr3_aa: CASSRAGGADMNTEAFF
cdr3_nt: TGTGCCAGCTCACGAGCAGGGGGCGCGGACATGAACACTGAAGCTTTCTTT
v_call: TRBV18
j_call: TRBJ1-1
d_call: TRBD1
clone_size: NA

cdr3_aa: CASSPPGGTGYTF
cdr3_nt: TGTGCCAGCAGCCCCCCAGGGGGGACGGGCTACACCTTC
v_call: TRBV7-8
j_call: TRBJ1-2
d_call: TRBD1
clone_size: NA

cdr3_aa: CASSPLPRTGTTEAFF
cdr3_nt: TGTGCCAGCTCACCCCTCCCCCGAACAGGAACGACTGAAGCTTTCTTT
v_call: TRBV18
j_call: TRBJ1-1
d_call: NA
clone_size: NA

cdr3_aa: CASSYASGYGTEAFF
cdr3_nt: TGTGCCAGCAGTTACGCCTCCGGGTACGGCACTGAAGCTTTCTTT
v_call: TRBV6-5
j_call: TRBJ1-1
d_call: NA
clone_size: few

cdr3_aa: CASSLGLATQYF
cdr3_nt: TGCGCCAGCAGCTTGGGACTAGCTACGCAGTATTTT
v_call: TRBV5-1
j_call: TRBJ2-3
d_call: TRBD2
clone_size: NA

cdr3_aa: CASSGGLSNEKLFF
cdr3_nt: TGTGCCAGTAGTGGGGGACTCTCTAATGAAAAACTGTTTTTT
v_call: TRBV19
j_call: TRBJ1-4
d_call: NA
clone_size: NA

cdr3_aa: CASRSSGATDTQYF
cdr3_nt: TGTGCTAGTCGATCTAGCGGGGCCACAGATACGCAGTATTTT
v_call: TRBV12-5
j_call: TRBJ2-3
d_call: TRBD2
clone_size: NA

cdr3_aa: CSASPGSGNTIYF
cdr3_nt: TGCAGCGCCTCCCCGGGCTCTGGAAACACCATATATTTT
v_call: TRBV29-1
j_call: TRBJ1-3
d_call: NA
clone_size: NA

cdr3_aa: CASSEVWDCTYEQYF
cdr3_nt: TGCGCCAGCAGTGAAGTTTGGGACTGCACCTACGAGCAGTACTTC
v_call: TRBV10-1
j_call: TRBJ2-7
d_call: NA
clone_size: few

cdr3_aa: CASIGHTIYF
cdr3_nt: TGTGCCAGCATTGGCCACACCATATATTTT
v_call: TRBV6-5
j_call: TRBJ1-3
d_call: NA
clone_size: NA

cdr3_aa: CASSSTGSWGDEQFF
cdr3_nt: TGTGCCAGCAGCTCGACAGGGTCGTGGGGGGATGAGCAGTTCTTC
v_call: TRBV7-3
j_call: TRBJ2-1
d_call: NA
clone_size: few

cdr3_aa: CASSHGQRINTIYF
cdr3_nt: TGTGCCAGCAGCCATGGACAGCGCATAAACACCATATATTTT
v_call: TRBV7-8
j_call: TRBJ1-3
d_call: NA
clone_size: NA

cdr3_aa: CASSRGRGTYEQYF
cdr3_nt: TGTGCCAGCAGTCGGGGGAGGGGAACCTACGAGCAGTACTTC
v_call: TRBV6-6
j_call: TRBJ2-7
d_call: TRBD2
clone_size: NA

cdr3_aa: CASSPGEETQYF
cdr3_nt: TGTGCCAGCAGCCCGGGGGAGGAGACCCAGTACTTC
v_call: TRBV9
j_call: TRBJ2-5
d_call: NA
clone_size: NA

cdr3_aa: CASSLSRDRAGANVLTF
cdr3_nt: TGCGCCAGCAGCTTGAGCCGGGACAGGGCTGGGGCCAACGTCCTGACTTTC
v_call: TRBV5-1
j_call: TRBJ2-6
d_call: TRBD1
clone_size: NA

cdr3_aa: CASRERTSGGAKGADTQYF
cdr3_nt: TGTGCCAGCAGGGAAAGGACTAGCGGGGGGGCGAAAGGGGCAGATACGCAGTATTTT
v_call: TRBV6-1
j_call: TRBJ2-3
d_call: TRBD2
clone_size: once

cdr3_aa: CASSLEAGGIHNEQFF
cdr3_nt: TGTGCCAGCAGCTTAGAGGCAGGGGGCATCCACAATGAGCAGTTCTTC
v_call: TRBV11-3
j_call: TRBJ2-1
d_call: TRBD1
clone_size: NA

cdr3_aa: CASSLAQGMNTEAFF
cdr3_nt: TGTGCCAGCAGCTTGGCCCAGGGGATGAACACTGAAGCTTTCTTT
v_call: TRBV5-4
j_call: TRBJ1-1
d_call: NA
clone_size: NA

cdr3_aa: CASSPRGRGEQYF
cdr3_nt: TGTGCCAGCAGCCCGAGGGGGAGGGGCGAGCAGTACTTC
v_call: TRBV7-2
j_call: TRBJ2-7
d_call: NA
clone_size: NA